These T cell receptor beta chains were read from a single sample in a study of OX40 agonist ivuxolimab in advanced cancers. Method: immunoSEQ multiplex PCR; TCRdb's copy keeps in-frame clones and lacks some. Of roughly 60,000 clones in the sample, 84% are singletons; the top ten hold over 4%. The sequenced sample was CD4+ or CD8+ T cells sorted from blood, obtained in a trial of the OX40 agonist ivuxolimab. The receptors here all came from an adult with an advanced solid tumor such as melanoma, head and neck, liver or kidney cancer. CDR3s include the opening cysteine and the closing phenylalanine or tryptophan. The D gene is left open where the match is weak. Size tells how often a clone was seen (once, few, many) or the class of an expanded clone, and some rows leave it out.

TRBJ2-7 | NA | TRBV9 | TRBD2 | CASSVGSGLAHEQYF | TGTGCCAGCAGCGTCGGGTCGGGACTAGCCCACGAGCAGTACTTC
TRBJ2-3 | few | TRBV7-3 | NA | CASSRDLDTQYF | TGTGCCAGCAGCCGGGACTTAGATACGCAGTATTTT
TRBJ1-1 | NA | TRBV6-5 | NA | CASSLDRNTEAFF | TGTGCCAGCAGTCTCGACAGGAACACTGAAGCTTTCTTT
TRBJ2-1 | NA | TRBV7-6 | TRBD2 | CASSLAGGSGRNEQFF | TGTGCCAGCAGCTTAGCGGGGGGTAGCGGGAGGAATGAGCAGTTCTTC
TRBJ2-2 | NA | TRBV19 | TRBD2 | CATALGTSGNTGELFF | TGTGCCACTGCCCTGGGGACTAGCGGGAACACCGGGGAGCTGTTTTTT
TRBJ1-6 | many | TRBV7-2 | NA | CASSLDPPFSPLHF | TGTGCCAGCAGCTTAGACCCACCCTTTTCACCCCTCCACTTT
TRBJ1-5 | NA | TRBV7-8 | NA | CASSRWEGRQGSQPQHF | TGTGCCAGCAGCCGATGGGAAGGTAGGCAGGGGAGTCAGCCCCAGCATTTT
TRBJ1-2 | NA | TRBV10-2 | TRBD1 | CASIGQGARYGYTF | TGCGCCAGCATTGGACAGGGGGCACGGTATGGCTACACCTTC
TRBJ2-2 | NA | TRBV4-1 | TRBD2 | CASSRGLAGGPTGELFF | TGCGCCAGCAGCCGAGGACTAGCGGGGGGTCCGACCGGGGAGCTGTTTTTT
TRBJ2-5 | NA | TRBV5-1 | TRBD2 | CASSLGTSGFGQETQYF | TGCGCCAGCAGCTTAGGGACTAGCGGGTTCGGGCAAGAGACCCAGTACTTC
TRBJ2-7 | NA | TRBV6-1 | TRBD2 | CASMRAGLGSYEQYF | TGTGCCAGCATGAGAGCGGGGCTGGGGTCCTACGAGCAGTACTTC
TRBJ1-5 | NA | TRBV2 | NA | CASRGDRPIQPQHF | TGTGCCAGCAGGGGGGACCGCCCTATTCAGCCCCAGCATTTT
TRBJ1-2 | NA | TRBV2 | TRBD1 | CASTWTGGYGYTF | TGTGCCAGCACTTGGACAGGCGGGTATGGCTACACCTTC
TRBJ2-3 | NA | TRBV14 | NA | CASSQEGDTQYF | TGTGCCAGCAGCCAGGAGGGAGATACGCAGTATTTT
TRBJ1-5 | NA | TRBV19 | NA | CASSFGAGDNQPQHF | TGTGCCAGTAGTTTCGGGGCAGGGGACAATCAGCCCCAGCATTTT
TRBJ2-7 | NA | TRBV10-3 | TRBD1 | CAGSGTGVEQYF | TGTGCCGGGTCCGGGACAGGGGTCGAGCAGTACTTC
TRBJ1-6 | NA | TRBV28 | NA | CASSLINSPLHF | TGTGCCAGCAGCCTCATCAATTCACCCCTCCACTTT
TRBJ2-5 | few | TRBV9 | NA | CASSVAHGEETQYF | TGTGCCAGCAGCGTCGCTCACGGGGAAGAGACCCAGTACTTC
TRBJ1-1 | NA | TRBV7-3 | TRBD1 | CASSYGQGEAFF | TGTGCCAGCAGCTACGGACAGGGGGAGGCTTTCTTT
TRBJ2-7 | NA | TRBV6-5 | NA | CASIGDSYEQYF | TGTGCCAGCATCGGCGATTCCTACGAGCAGTACTTC
TRBJ1-2 | NA | TRBV27 | NA | CASSPTVRIHGYTF | TGTGCCAGCAGTCCGACAGTGAGAATCCATGGCTACACCTTC
TRBJ2-7 | NA | TRBV16 | NA | CASSQIEGAAVEQYF | TGTGCCAGCAGCCAGATCGAAGGGGCTGCCGTCGAGCAGTACTTC
TRBJ2-3 | NA | TRBV28 | NA | CASSEGGGTTQYF | TGTGCCAGCAGTGAAGGGGGGGGCACTACGCAGTATTTT
TRBJ2-1 | NA | TRBV5-5 | NA | CASSWNRVSYNEQFF | TGTGCCAGCAGCTGGAACAGGGTTTCCTACAATGAGCAGTTCTTC
TRBJ2-2 | NA | TRBV19 | NA | CASSMGGNTGELFF | TGTGCCAGTAGTATGGGAGGCAACACCGGGGAGCTGTTTTTT
TRBJ1-5 | NA | TRBV6-1 | NA | CASSETLNSNQPQHF | TGTGCCAGCAGTGAAACTCTTAATAGCAATCAGCCCCAGCATTTT
TRBJ1-1 | NA | TRBV10-3 | NA | CAISDSPPGVTEAFF | TGTGCCATCAGTGACTCCCCTCCCGGCGTGACTGAAGCTTTCTTT
TRBJ2-1 | NA | TRBV7-8 | NA | CASSFSINEQFF | TGTGCCAGCAGCTTTTCGATCAATGAGCAGTTCTTC
TRBJ1-1 | NA | TRBV28 | TRBD1 | CASSLFGQVEAFF | TGTGCCAGCAGCCTATTCGGACAGGTTGAAGCTTTCTTT
TRBJ2-5 | NA | TRBV6-6 | TRBD2 | CATQLAGSSETQYF | TGTGCCACCCAGTTAGCGGGAAGCTCTGAGACCCAGTACTTC
TRBJ2-7 | few | TRBV6-5 | TRBD1 | CASSPGQGSYEQYF | TGTGCCAGCAGCCCGGGACAGGGGTCCTACGAGCAGTACTTC
TRBJ2-3 | NA | TRBV7-3 | TRBD2 | CASSLGGTTGDTQYF | TGTGCCAGCAGCTTGGGGGGGACCACCGGAGATACGCAGTATTTT
TRBJ1-2 | NA | TRBV29-1 | NA | CSVAAQAHSGYTF | TGCAGCGTTGCTGCCCAGGCTCATTCTGGCTACACCTTC
TRBJ2-3 | NA | TRBV18 | NA | CASSLLGNEGDTQYF | TGTGCCAGCTCACTACTCGGGAACGAGGGGGATACGCAGTATTTT
TRBJ2-3 | NA | TRBV11-1 | TRBD2 | CASSPSGGDGTDTQYF | TGTGCCAGCAGCCCCTCTGGGGGGGACGGCACAGATACGCAGTATTTT
TRBJ1-4 | once | TRBV9 | TRBD1 | CASSVGTANEKLFF | TGTGCCAGCAGCGTCGGGACAGCTAATGAAAAACTGTTTTTT
TRBJ2-1 | NA | TRBV9 | TRBD2 | CASSVDLAGVFYNEQFF | TGTGCCAGCAGCGTCGATCTAGCGGGAGTCTTCTACAATGAGCAGTTCTTC
TRBJ2-7 | NA | TRBV28 | TRBD2 | CASSLAGTSGTEQYF | TGTGCCAGCAGTTTAGCCGGGACTAGCGGGACCGAGCAGTACTTC
TRBJ2-5 | few | TRBV6-6 | NA | CASNPDGGGTQYF | TGTGCCAGCAATCCCGACGGGGGAGGGACCCAGTACTTC
TRBJ1-6 | NA | TRBV6-4 | NA | CASSDEGNNSPLHF | TGTGCCAGCAGTGACGAGGGGAATAATTCACCCCTCCACTTT
TRBJ1-5 | few | TRBV6-5 | NA | CASSYSPGRQPQHF | TGTGCCAGCAGTTACTCCCCCGGGAGGCAGCCCCAGCATTTT
TRBJ2-7 | few | TRBV28 | NA | CASSLGWDTIAYEQYF | TGTGCCAGCAGTTTAGGGTGGGACACTATTGCCTACGAGCAGTACTTC
TRBJ2-5 | once | TRBV5-1 | TRBD2 | CASSPGTRRETQYF | TGCGCCAGCAGCCCCGGGACTAGGAGGGAGACCCAGTACTTC
TRBJ2-2 | NA | TRBV10-3 | NA | CASHTRRQPGELFF | TGTGCCAGCCATACCAGACGACAGCCCGGGGAGCTGTTTTTT
TRBJ2-5 | few | TRBV2 | NA | CASSEEETQYF | TGTGCCAGCAGTGAAGAGGAGACCCAGTACTTC